Listed here are 11 T cell receptor beta chains from one sample, sequenced in a study of blood T cell repertoires in COVID-19. The protocol was immunoSEQ multiplex PCR, while the TCRdb copy is restricted to in-frame clones and leaves out a portion. The sample holds about 240,000 clones, 86% seen once. Sequencing input: peripheral blood. The receptors stem from a man aged 60 to 69 with acute or convalescent COVID-19.

A note on this clone: One junction end does not reproduce the germline sequence, and a read error may be involved. The V call is TRBV7-7, the J call TRBJ2-1; 8 nucleotides align to TRBD2. CDR1 and CDR2 from the germline V gene are SSHAT and FNYEAQ (reference sequence). This CDR3 is 17 amino acids long. The CDR3 DNA follows: TGTGCTAGCAGCCCCCGGACGGGAACTAGCGGATACAATGAGCAGTTCTTC. Amino acids: CASSPRTGTSGYNEQFF.

Only a few counts were recorded for this clone. The rearrangement links TRBV28 to TRBJ1-2, with TRBD1 matching 7 bases. V dropped 2 bases and J dropped 3; count of bases not matched to a gene: 12. The germline V gene has CDR1 MDHEN and CDR2 SYDVKM. This CDR3 comprises 17 residues. The CDR3 coding sequence is TGTGCCAGCAGTTTAGGAGGGTGGGGGCAGGGGGACTATGGCTACACCTTC. Translated: CASSLGGWGQGDYGYTF.

CDR3 nucleotide sequence: TGTGCCAGCAGCCAAGGAGTAGGGGGGGGGCCGGGCCCTCTCAAACGGGAGGCTTTCTTT. Translated: CASSQGVGGGPGPLKREAFF. This rearrangement joins TRBV4-2 to TRBJ1-1; D perhaps matches TRBD1 (6 bases). There are 20 residues in the CDR3. Germline lookup yields CDR1 LGHNA and CDR2 YNFKEQ. Trimming removed 1 base at V and 11 bases at J, with 35 bases between.

The chain has TRBV3-1 (or the pseudogene TRBV3-2) and TRBJ2-1, with 11 positions matching TRBD2. J gave up 5 bases and V 5 bases, and 11 bases lay outside the gene matches. The CDR3 covers 17 residues. Germline lookup yields CDR1 LGHDT and CDR2 YNNKEL (reference sequence). The CDR3 sequence: CASSGRPGLADNNEQFF. CDR3 sequence (DNA): TGTGCCAGCAGCGGAAGACCGGGACTAGCGGATAACAATGAGCAGTTCTTC.

V is TRBV27 and J is TRBJ1-4, with TRBD1 matching over 8 bases. CDR1 and CDR2 (germline): MNHEY, SMNVEV (reference sequence). This CDR3 region has 20 residues. J lost 1 base, V lost 5 bases, and 18 bases had no gene match. The CDR3 loop reads CASSPFWQGAFIGTNEKLFF. CDR3 in DNA: TGTGCCAGCAGTCCATTTTGGCAGGGGGCATTTATTGGAACTAATGAAAAACTGTTTTTT.

The chain couples TRBV7-3 to TRBJ2-3, with a tentative D call TRBD1 (6 bases). Germline CDR1 reads SGHTA; CDR2 reads FQGTGA. V lost 1 base, J lost 9 bases, and 20 bases lay in between. The CDR3 spans 16 residues. The CDR3 region is CASSLNSLQGKGTQYF. CDR3 nucleotides: TGTGCCAGCAGCTTAAATAGTTTACAGGGCAAGGGGACGCAGTATTTT.

This chain links TRBV7-2 with TRBJ2-7; 7 bases line up with TRBD2. The CDR3 runs to 15 residues. Germline trimming cut 2 bases from V and 4 bases from J; bases unmatched to any gene: 8. The V gene's germline CDR1 is SGHTA and CDR2 FQGNSA. The CDR3 region has the DNA TGTGCCAGCAGCTTAAATGCGGGAGAGGCGTACGAGCAGTACTTC. This translates into CASSLNAGEAYEQYF.

This chain links TRBV24-1 with TRBJ1-5; perhaps TRBD1 as D (6 bases). This CDR3 has 16 residues. CDR1 is KGHDR and CDR2 is SFDVKD in the germline V gene. Trimming removed 8 bases from V and 1 base from J, with 17 bases in between. CDR3 nucleotide sequence: TGTGCCACCATAAATACAGGGAAGGCAAGCAATCAGCCCCAGCATTTT. Its translation is CATINTGKASNQPQHF.

The rearrangement uses TRBV7-3 and TRBJ2-3, with a possible D match to TRBD2 (5 bases). V dropped 5 bases and J dropped 1 base, with 10 bases sitting between them. The CDR3 extends over 14 amino acids. Germline assignment: CDR1 SGHTA and CDR2 FQGTGA. CDR3 DNA sequence: TGTGCCAGCAGCACCTGGACTCGCACAGATACGCAGTATTTT. It translates to CASSTWTRTDTQYF.

This chain joins TRBV4-1 and TRBJ2-1, with 10 positions matching TRBD2. V lost 6 bases, J lost 7 bases, and 6 bases stayed unmatched. CDR1 is MGHRA and CDR2 is YSYEKL in the germline V gene. This CDR3 has 14 amino acids. The CDR3 DNA is TGCGCCAGCAGTAGCGGGAGGTTTAAAAATGAGCAGTTCTTC. It codes for CASSSGRFKNEQFF.

This clone has at least ten counts. The V gene is TRBV5-8, the J gene TRBJ2-7, with a possible D match to TRBD2 (5 bases). With 4 bases removed from V and 7 bases from J, the gap between germline ends came to 12 bases. This CDR3 region has 12 residues. Germline V gives CDR1 SGHTS, CDR2 YDEGEE. The CDR3 loop is CASSRGIWEQYF. DNA of the CDR3: TGTGCCAGCAGCAGAGGGATTTGGGAGCAGTACTTC. Based on the CDR3 plus reference TRBV5-8 and TRBJ2-7, the full variable domain is EAGVTQSPTHLIKTRGQQATLRCSPISGHTSVYWYQQALGLGLQFLLWYDEGEERNRGNFPPRFSGRQFPNYSSELNVNALELEDSALYLCASSRGIWEQYFGPGTRLTVT.